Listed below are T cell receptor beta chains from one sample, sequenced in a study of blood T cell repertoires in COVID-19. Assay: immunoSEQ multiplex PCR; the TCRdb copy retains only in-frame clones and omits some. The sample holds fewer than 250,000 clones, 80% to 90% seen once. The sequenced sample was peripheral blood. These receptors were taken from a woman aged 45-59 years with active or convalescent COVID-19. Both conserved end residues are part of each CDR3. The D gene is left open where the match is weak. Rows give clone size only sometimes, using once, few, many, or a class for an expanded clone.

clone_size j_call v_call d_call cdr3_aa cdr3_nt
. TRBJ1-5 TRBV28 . CASRQTGRQPQHF TGTGCCAGCAGACAAACAGGGCGTCAGCCCCAGCATTTT
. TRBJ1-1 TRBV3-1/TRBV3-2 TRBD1 CASSPTHTGGRSEAFF TGTGCCAGCAGCCCCACCCATACAGGGGGCAGGTCTGAAGCTTTCTTT
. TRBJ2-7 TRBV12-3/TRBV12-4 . CASGRVYEQYF TGTGCCAGCGGCCGGGTATACGAGCAGTACTTC
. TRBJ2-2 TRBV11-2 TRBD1 CASSLVGQRIGELFF TGTGCCAGCAGCTTAGTGGGACAGCGGATCGGGGAGCTGTTTTTT
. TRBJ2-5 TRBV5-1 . CASSLGGANGETQYF TGCGCCAGCAGCTTGGGGGGAGCTAACGGGGAGACCCAGTACTTC
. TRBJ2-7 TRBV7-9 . CASSLEGGSGYEQYF TGTGCCAGCAGCTTAGAGGGGGGGTCAGGCTACGAGCAGTACTTC
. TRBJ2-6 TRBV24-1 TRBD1 CATSGGGQGESRANVLTF TGTGCCACCAGTGGTGGGGGACAGGGTGAGAGCCGGGCCAACGTCCTGACTTTC
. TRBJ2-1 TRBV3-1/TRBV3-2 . CASSQLIGDNEQFF TGTGCCAGCAGCCAATTAATAGGAGACAATGAGCAGTTCTTC
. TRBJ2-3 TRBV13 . CASRDTSPGRYTQYF TGTGCCAGCAGGGACACTAGCCCGGGCAGGTATACGCAGTATTTT
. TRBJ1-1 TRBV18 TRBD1 CASSSGQGTEAFF TGTGCCAGCTCATCGGGACAGGGCACTGAAGCTTTCTTT
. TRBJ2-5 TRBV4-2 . CASSQDPQETQYF TGTGCCAGCAGCCAAGATCCGCAAGAGACCCAGTACTTC
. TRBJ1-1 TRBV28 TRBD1 CASSLPGQGNTEAFF TGTGCCAGCAGCCTACCGGGACAGGGGAACACTGAAGCTTTCTTT
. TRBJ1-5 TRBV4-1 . CASSQDRFREPQHF TGCGCCAGCAGCCAAGACAGGTTCAGGGAGCCCCAGCATTTT
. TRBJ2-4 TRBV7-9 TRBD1 CASSSPGQGNIQYF TGTGCCAGCAGCTCACCGGGACAGGGAAACATTCAGTACTTC
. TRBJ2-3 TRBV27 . CASSSPPIGGRAQYF TGTGCCAGCAGTTCACCTCCGATAGGGGGTCGGGCGCAGTATTTT
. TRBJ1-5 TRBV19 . CASSDTGIRNQPQHF TGTGCCAGTAGTGACACAGGGATTCGAAATCAGCCCCAGCATTTT
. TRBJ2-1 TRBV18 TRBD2 CASSPRGSQALAGRLEQFF TGTGCCAGCTCACCAAGAGGGTCTCAGGCCCTAGCGGGACGTCTTGAGCAGTTCTTC
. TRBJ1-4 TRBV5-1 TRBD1 CASSFDRGGEKLFF TGCGCCAGCAGCTTTGACAGGGGCGGGGAAAAACTGTTTTTT
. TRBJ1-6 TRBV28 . CASSGGPYNSPLHF TGTGCCAGCAGCGGCGGGCCCTATAATTCACCCCTCCACTTT
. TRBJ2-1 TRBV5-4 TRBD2 CASSGAGGAYNEQFF TGTGCCAGCAGCGGAGCGGGAGGGGCCTACAATGAGCAGTTCTTC
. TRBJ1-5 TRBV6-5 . CARGEGSRDQPQHF TGTGCCAGGGGGGAGGGGAGCAGGGATCAGCCCCAGCATTTT
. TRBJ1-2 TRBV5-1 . CASGMSGYGYTF TGCGCCAGCGGGATGAGCGGCTATGGCTACACCTTC
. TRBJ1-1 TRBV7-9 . CASSLAKRAGTEAFF TGTGCCAGCAGCTTAGCGAAGAGGGCTGGCACTGAAGCTTTCTTT
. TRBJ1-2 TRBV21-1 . CASSIKDAEGYGYTF TGTGCCAGCAGCATTAAAGACGCCGAGGGCTATGGCTACACCTTC
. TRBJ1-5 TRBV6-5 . CASSMTVYSNQPQHF TGTGCCAGCAGTATGACAGTCTATAGCAATCAGCCCCAGCATTTT
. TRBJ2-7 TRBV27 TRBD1 CASSLGTGTTYEQYF TGTGCCAGCAGTTTAGGGACAGGGACTACCTACGAGCAGTACTTC
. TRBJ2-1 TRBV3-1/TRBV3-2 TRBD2 CASSQDRPAGGRQFF TGTGCCAGCAGCCAAGATCGACCAGCGGGAGGAAGGCAGTTCTTC
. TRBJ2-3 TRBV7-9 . CASSLEGVDTQYF TGTGCCAGCAGCTTAGAGGGGGTAGATACGCAGTATTTT
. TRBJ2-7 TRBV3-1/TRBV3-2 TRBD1 CASSQVNRGYEQYF TGTGCCAGCAGCCAAGTGAACAGGGGCTACGAGCAGTACTTC
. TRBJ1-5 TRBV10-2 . CASLESGINQPQHF TGCGCCAGCCTCGAGTCAGGGATCAATCAGCCCCAGCATTTT
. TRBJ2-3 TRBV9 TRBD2 CASSVGRGGRDTQYF TGTGCCAGCAGCGTAGGGCGGGGGGGCCGAGATACGCAGTATTTT
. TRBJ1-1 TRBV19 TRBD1 CASSIQGVNTEAFF TGTGCCAGTAGTATACAGGGGGTGAACACTGAAGCTTTCTTT
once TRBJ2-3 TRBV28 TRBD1 CASGTRTGWDGGITDTQYF TGTGCCAGCGGGACACGGACAGGGTGGGATGGGGGGATCACAGATACGCAGTATTTT
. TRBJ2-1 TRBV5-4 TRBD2 CASSLVGGEEQFF TGTGCCAGCAGCTTAGTCGGGGGGGAAGAGCAGTTCTTC
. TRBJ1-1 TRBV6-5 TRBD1 CASSYEGRGRDTEAFF TGTGCCAGCAGTTACGAGGGCAGGGGGCGTGACACTGAAGCTTTCTTT